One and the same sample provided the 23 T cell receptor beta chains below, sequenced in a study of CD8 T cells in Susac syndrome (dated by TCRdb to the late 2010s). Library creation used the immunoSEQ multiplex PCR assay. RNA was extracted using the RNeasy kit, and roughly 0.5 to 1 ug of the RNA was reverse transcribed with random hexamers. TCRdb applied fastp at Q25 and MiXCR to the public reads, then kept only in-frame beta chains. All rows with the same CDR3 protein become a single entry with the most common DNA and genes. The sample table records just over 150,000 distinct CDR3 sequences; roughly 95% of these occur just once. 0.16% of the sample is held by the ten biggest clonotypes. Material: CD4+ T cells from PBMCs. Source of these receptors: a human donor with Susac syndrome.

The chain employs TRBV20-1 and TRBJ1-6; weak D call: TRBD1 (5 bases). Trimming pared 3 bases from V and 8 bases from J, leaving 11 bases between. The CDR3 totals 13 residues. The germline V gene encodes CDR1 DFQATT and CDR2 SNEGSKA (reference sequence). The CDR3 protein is CSASLGGDSPLHF. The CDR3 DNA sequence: TGCAGTGCTAGTCTCGGAGGGGATTCACCCCTCCACTTT.

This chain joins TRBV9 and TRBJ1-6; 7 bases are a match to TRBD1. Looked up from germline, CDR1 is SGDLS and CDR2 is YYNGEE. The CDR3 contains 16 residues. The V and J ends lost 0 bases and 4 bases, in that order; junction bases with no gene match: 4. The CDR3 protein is CASSVGDREYNSPLHF. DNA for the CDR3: TGTGCCAGCAGCGTAGGAGACAGGGAATATAATTCACCCCTCCACTTT. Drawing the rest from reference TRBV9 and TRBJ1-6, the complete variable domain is DSGVTQTPKHLITATGQRVTLRCSPRSGDLSVYWYQQSLDQGLQFLIQYYNGEERAKGNILERFSAQQFPDLHSELNLSSLELGDSALYFCASSVGDREYNSPLHFGNGTRLTVT.

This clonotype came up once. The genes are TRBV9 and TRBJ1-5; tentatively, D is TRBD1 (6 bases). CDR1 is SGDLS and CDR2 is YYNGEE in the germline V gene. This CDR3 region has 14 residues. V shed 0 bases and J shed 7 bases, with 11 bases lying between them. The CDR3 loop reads CASSVEGGGQPQHF. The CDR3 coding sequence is TGTGCCAGCAGCGTAGAGGGGGGAGGACAGCCCCAGCATTTT.

The CDR3 DNA is TGCAGCGTTGAGCGACAGGGTAGAAACATTCAGTACTTC. Translation gives CSVERQGRNIQYF. The genes are TRBV29-1 and TRBJ2-4; 7 bases are shared with TRBD1. Per the germline V gene, CDR1 is SQVTM and CDR2 is ANQGSEA. After removal of 3 bases from V and 6 bases from J, the junction contained 5 bases not matched to a gene. The CDR3 contains 13 residues.

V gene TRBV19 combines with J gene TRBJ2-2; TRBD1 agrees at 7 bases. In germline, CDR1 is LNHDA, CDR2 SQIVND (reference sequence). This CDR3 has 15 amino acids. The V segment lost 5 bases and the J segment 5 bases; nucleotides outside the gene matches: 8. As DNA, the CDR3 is TGTGCCAGTAGTGTTTACAGGGGACAAACCGGGGAGCTGTTTTTT. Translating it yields CASSVYRGQTGELFF.

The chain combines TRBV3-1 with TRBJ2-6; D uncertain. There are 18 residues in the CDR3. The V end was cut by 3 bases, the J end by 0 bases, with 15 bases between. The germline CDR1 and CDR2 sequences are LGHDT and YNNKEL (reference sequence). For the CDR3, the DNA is TGTGCCAGCAGCCAGGGATTGGGCATGAGCTCTGGGGCCAACGTCCTGACTTTC. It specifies CASSQGLGMSSGANVLTF.

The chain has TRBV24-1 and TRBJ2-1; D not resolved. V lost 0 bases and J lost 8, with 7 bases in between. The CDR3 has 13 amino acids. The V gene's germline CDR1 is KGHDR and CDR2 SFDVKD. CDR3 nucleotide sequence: TGTGCCACCAGTGATTTGCGTCGTGATGAGCAGTTCTTC. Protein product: CATSDLRRDEQFF.

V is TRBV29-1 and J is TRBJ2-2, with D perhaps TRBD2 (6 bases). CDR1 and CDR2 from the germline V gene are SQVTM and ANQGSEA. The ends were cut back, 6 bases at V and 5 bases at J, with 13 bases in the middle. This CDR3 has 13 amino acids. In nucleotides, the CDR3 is TGCAGCGTCCCGCGGGGCATTACCGGGGAGCTGTTTTTT. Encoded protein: CSVPRGITGELFF.

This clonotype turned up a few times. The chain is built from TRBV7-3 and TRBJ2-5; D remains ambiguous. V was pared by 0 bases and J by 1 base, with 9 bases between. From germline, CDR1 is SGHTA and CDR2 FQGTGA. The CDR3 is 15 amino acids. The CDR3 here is CASSLTNAVQETQYF. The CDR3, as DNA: TGTGCCAGCAGCTTAACGAACGCTGTCCAAGAGACCCAGTACTTC.

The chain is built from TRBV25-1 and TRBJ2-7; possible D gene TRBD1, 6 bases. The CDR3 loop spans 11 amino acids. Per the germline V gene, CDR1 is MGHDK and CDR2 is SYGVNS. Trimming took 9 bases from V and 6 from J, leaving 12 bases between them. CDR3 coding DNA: TGTGCCAGTAAGGACAGCGGCGAGCAGTACTTC. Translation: CASKDSGEQYF.

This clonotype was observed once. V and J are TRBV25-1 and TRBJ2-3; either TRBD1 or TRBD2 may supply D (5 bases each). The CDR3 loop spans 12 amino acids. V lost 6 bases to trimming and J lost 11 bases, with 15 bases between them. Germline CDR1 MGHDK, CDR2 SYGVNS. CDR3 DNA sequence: TGTGCCAGCAGCCCGCCGGGACCAAGGCAGTATTTT. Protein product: CASSPPGPRQYF.

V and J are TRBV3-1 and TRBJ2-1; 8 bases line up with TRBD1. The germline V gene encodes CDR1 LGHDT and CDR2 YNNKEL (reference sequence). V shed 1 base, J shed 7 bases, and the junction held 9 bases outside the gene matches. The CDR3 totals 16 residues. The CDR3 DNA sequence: TGTGCCAGCAGCCAAGCCGAGGACAGGGACGTAAATGAGCAGTTCTTC. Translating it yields CASSQAEDRDVNEQFF.

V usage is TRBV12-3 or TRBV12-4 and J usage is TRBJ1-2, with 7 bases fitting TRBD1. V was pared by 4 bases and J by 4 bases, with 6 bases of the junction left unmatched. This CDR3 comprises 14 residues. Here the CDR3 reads CASSSRQGFYGYTF. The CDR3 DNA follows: TGTGCCAGCAGTTCGAGACAGGGCTTCTATGGCTACACCTTC.

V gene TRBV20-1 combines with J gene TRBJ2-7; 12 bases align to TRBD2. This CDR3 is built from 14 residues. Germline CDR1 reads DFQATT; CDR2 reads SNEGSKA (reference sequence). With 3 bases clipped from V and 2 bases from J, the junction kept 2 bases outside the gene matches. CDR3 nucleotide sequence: TGCAGTGCTAGTACTAGCGGGGGGACCTACGAGCAGTACTTC. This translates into CSASTSGGTYEQYF.

CDR3 amino acids: CSALQGNQPQHF. The CDR3 coding sequence is TGCAGTGCCTTACAGGGCAATCAGCCCCAGCATTTT. The chain uses TRBV20-1 and TRBJ1-5; the D gene is possibly TRBD1 (5 bases). The CDR3 sequence is 12 residues long. The germline CDR1 and CDR2 sequences are DFQATT and SNEGSKA (reference sequence). V was pared by 6 bases and J by 2 bases, with 8 bases between.

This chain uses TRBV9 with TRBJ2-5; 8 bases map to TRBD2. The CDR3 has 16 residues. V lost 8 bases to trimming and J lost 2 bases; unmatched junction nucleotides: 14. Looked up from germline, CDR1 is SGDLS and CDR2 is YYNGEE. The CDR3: CASSGAIAGPQETQYF. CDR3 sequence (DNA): TGTGCCAGTTCGGGGGCGATAGCGGGACCACAAGAGACCCAGTACTTC.

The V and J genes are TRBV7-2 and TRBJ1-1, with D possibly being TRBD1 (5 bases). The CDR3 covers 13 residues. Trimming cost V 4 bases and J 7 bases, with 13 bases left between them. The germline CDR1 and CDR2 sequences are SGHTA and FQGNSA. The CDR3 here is CASSSSPGYEAFF. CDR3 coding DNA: TGTGCCAGCAGCTCCTCCCCAGGGTATGAAGCTTTCTTT.

The CDR3 DNA reads as TGCGCCAGCAGCCATGACAGGGGGGTGCAGCCCCAGCATTTT. Encoded protein: CASSHDRGVQPQHF. The rearrangement uses TRBV4-3 and TRBJ1-5; 9 nucleotides align to TRBD1. Per the germline V gene, CDR1 is LGHNA and CDR2 is YSLEER. Germline trimming cut 3 bases from V and 7 bases from J; bases unmatched to any gene: 4. This CDR3 is built from 14 residues.

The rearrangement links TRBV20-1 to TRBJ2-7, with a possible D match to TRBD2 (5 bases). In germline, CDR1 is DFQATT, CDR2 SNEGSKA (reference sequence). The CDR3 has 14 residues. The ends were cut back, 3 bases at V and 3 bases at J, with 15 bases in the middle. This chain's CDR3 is CSASTLTTGYEQYF. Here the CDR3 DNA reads TGCAGTGCTAGCACGTTGACTACTGGCTACGAGCAGTACTTC.

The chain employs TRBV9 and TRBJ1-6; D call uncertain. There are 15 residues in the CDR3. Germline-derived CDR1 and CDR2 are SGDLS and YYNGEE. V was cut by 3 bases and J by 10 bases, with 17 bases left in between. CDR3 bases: TGTGCCAGCAGCGACACAAGGCGCGCTCTGTCACCCCTCCACTTT. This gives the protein CASSDTRRALSPLHF.

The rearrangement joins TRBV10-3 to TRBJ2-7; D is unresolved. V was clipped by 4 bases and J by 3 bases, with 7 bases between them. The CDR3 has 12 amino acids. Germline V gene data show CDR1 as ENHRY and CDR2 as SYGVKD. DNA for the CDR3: TGTGCCATCAGTGTAAGAGGCTACGAGCAGTACTTC. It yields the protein CAISVRGYEQYF.

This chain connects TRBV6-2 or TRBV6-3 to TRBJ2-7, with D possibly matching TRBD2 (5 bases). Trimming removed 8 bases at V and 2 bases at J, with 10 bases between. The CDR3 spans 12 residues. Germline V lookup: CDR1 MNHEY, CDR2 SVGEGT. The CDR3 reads CASALRAYEQYF. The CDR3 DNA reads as TGTGCCAGCGCCCTGAGGGCCTACGAGCAGTACTTC.

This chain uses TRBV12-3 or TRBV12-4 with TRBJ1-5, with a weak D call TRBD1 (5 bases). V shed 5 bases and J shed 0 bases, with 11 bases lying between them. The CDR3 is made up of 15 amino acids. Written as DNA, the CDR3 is TGTGCCAGCAGTCAAGGGGACTTTAGCAATCAGCCCCAGCATTTT. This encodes CASSQGDFSNQPQHF.